This is a list of T cell receptor beta chains from one sample in a study of blood T cells in healthy people across ages. TCRdb independently ran MiXCR on the 5' RACE reads; one entry per CDR3 protein. Of under 2,000,000 distinct CDR3 sequences listed, roughly 50% are singletons. The sample consisted of blood. Receptors were obtained from a woman aged 40 to 50 in good health. The CDR3 runs from the conserved cysteine through the conserved F or W.

V: TRBV29-1; J: TRBJ2-1; CDR3: CSGRTSGINEQFF
V: TRBV7-2; J: TRBJ1-2; CDR3: CASSGGGVLNYGYTF
V: TRBV2; J: TRBJ2-1; CDR3: CASSGLAFEQFF
V: TRBV14; J: TRBJ2-1; CDR3: CASSQDRTSSHEQFF
V: TRBV24-1; J: TRBJ1-2; CDR3: CATSDFRDGDGYTF
V: TRBV5-1; J: TRBJ2-7; CDR3: CASSLVRDRGCEQYF
V: TRBV11-3; J: TRBJ2-5; CDR3: CASSLDGSGETQYF
V: TRBV7-2; J: TRBJ2-7; CDR3: CASSPSPGLGNHEQYF
V: TRBV4-3; J: TRBJ2-3; CDR3: CVSSPRTGGLGDTQYF
V: TRBV20-1; J: NA; CDR3: CSARDFGQTYNEQYF
V: TRBV14; J: NA; CDR3: CASSQTGSGEQYF
V: TRBV7-9; J: TRBJ2-5; CDR3: CASSPGPLQETQYF
V: TRBV25-1; J: TRBJ1-2; CDR3: CASSEVAGFYGYTF
V: TRBV7-2; J: TRBJ1-2; CDR3: CASSLRVAGEGGGCTF
V: TRBV20-1; J: TRBJ2-2; CDR3: CSARDFPGELFF
V: TRBV20-1; J: TRBJ2-7; CDR3: CSATSGSYEQYF
V: TRBV15; J: TRBJ2-7; CDR3: CATSKGGYEQYF
V: TRBV7-2; J: TRBJ1-1; CDR3: CASSPAEMNTEAFF
V: TRBV27; J: TRBJ1-2; CDR3: CASSSQGPHGYTF
V: TRBV6-8; J: TRBJ2-7; CDR3: CAKKRSKQEAQYF